A single sample gave rise to the 21 T cell receptor beta chains below, sequenced in a study of graft-versus-host responses after intestinal transplantation. Assay used: immunoSEQ multiplex PCR; TCRdb lists only in-frame clones, some missing. The repertoire has tens of thousands of clones, about 90% of them found once; the top ten carry less than 3%. The starting material was PBMCs, obtained around 320 days after intestinal transplant. The receptors originated from a human patient who received an intestinal transplant, so some T cells may come from the graft donor.

The chain carries TRBV6-1 and TRBJ1-1; the D gene is possibly TRBD1 (6 bases). Trimming took 4 bases from V and 2 from J, leaving 11 bases between them. Germline-derived CDR1 and CDR2 are MNHNS and SASEGT. This CDR3 contains 14 residues. CDR3 DNA sequence: TGTGCCAGCAGTGGGCAACAGGGAAACACTGAAGCTTTCTTT. This translates into CASSGQQGNTEAFF.

This rearrangement joins TRBV15 to TRBJ2-1; 8 bases map to TRBD1. V was clipped by 1 base and J by 4 bases; unmatched bases: 9. CDR1 and CDR2 (germline): LNHNV, YYDKDF (reference sequence). CDR3 size: 17 residues. This CDR3 is CATSRGFGQGAYNEQFF. Here the CDR3 DNA reads TGTGCCACCAGCAGAGGGTTCGGGCAGGGGGCGTACAATGAGCAGTTCTTC.

The V gene is TRBV13, the J gene TRBJ1-5; D uncertain. The CDR3 length is 15 residues. V lost 3 bases and J lost 4, with 13 bases in between. Germline CDR1 and CDR2: PRHDT and FYEKMQ (reference sequence). The CDR3 loop reads CASSFTGQVNQPQHF. CDR3 nucleotides: TGTGCCAGCAGCTTTACCGGGCAGGTGAATCAGCCCCAGCATTTT.

This chain connects TRBV6-1 to TRBJ2-3; D is possibly TRBD1 (6 bases). V lost 6 bases, J lost 6 bases, and 16 bases lay in between. This CDR3 is 14 amino acids long. Germline CDR1 MNHNS, CDR2 SASEGT. DNA for the CDR3: TGTGCCAGCAGGACGAGATACAGGGTGGATACGCAGTATTTT. It yields the protein CASRTRYRVDTQYF.

The rearrangement joins TRBV25-1 to TRBJ2-7; D gene uncertain. The germline CDR1 and CDR2 sequences are MGHDK and SYGVNS. The CDR3 has 15 amino acids. Trimming left V 2 bases short and J 0 bases short, with 11 bases between. The CDR3 DNA reads as TGTGCCAGCAGTGAAACCGGAGCCTTCTCCTACGAGCAGTACTTC. Its protein is CASSETGAFSYEQYF.

This chain joins TRBV29-1 and TRBJ1-2, with D tentatively TRBD1 (5 bases). Germline lookup yields CDR1 SQVTM and CDR2 ANQGSEA. This CDR3 has 12 residues. Trimming stripped 4 bases from V and 2 bases from J, with 8 bases between. For the CDR3, the DNA is TGCAGCGTTGGAGAGGGGAACTATGGCTACACCTTC. This encodes CSVGEGNYGYTF.

This chain links TRBV15 with TRBJ1-2; D uncertain. CDR1 is LNHNV, CDR2 YYDKDF, per germline (reference sequence). Trimming stripped 1 base from V and 2 bases from J, with 2 bases between. CDR3 length equals 12 residues. CDR3 residues: CATSRGNYGYTF. CDR3 DNA sequence: TGTGCCACCAGCAGAGGGAACTATGGCTACACCTTC.

The count of this clone is one. A junction end diverges from the germline sequence, so it may reflect a read error. The rearrangement joins TRBV7-7 to TRBJ2-5; maybe TRBD2 (6 bases). The CDR3 has 13 residues. The germline V gene has CDR1 SSHAT and CDR2 FNYEAQ (reference sequence). The CDR3 spells CASSFPGEETQYF. In DNA form, the CDR3 reads TGTGCTAGCAGCTTCCCGGGGGAGGAGACCCAGTACTTC.

The V and J genes are TRBV10-1 and TRBJ1-6, with D possibly being TRBD1 (5 bases). Germline CDR1 WNHNN, CDR2 SYGVQD (reference sequence). CDR3 size: 13 residues. The V end was cut by 6 bases, the J end by 13 bases, with 16 bases between. The chain's CDR3 is CASSTGTDLPLHF. CDR3 bases: TGCGCCAGCAGCACCGGGACGGATCTGCCCCTCCACTTT.

The chain recombines TRBV7-9 with TRBJ2-1; D gene unclear. The length of the CDR3 is 11 residues. V lost 4 bases to trimming and J lost 7 bases, with 5 bases between them. Germline V CDR1 and CDR2: SEHNR, FQNEAQ (reference sequence). CDR3 sequence reads: CASSSSNEQFF. The CDR3 nucleotides read TGTGCCAGCAGCTCCAGTAATGAGCAGTTCTTC.

This chain uses TRBV6-6 with TRBJ2-3; 8 nucleotides match TRBD2. Germline CDR1 is MNHNY and CDR2 is SVGAGI (reference sequence). The trim removed 3 bases at V and 5 bases at J, leaving 7 bases unmatched. The CDR3 extends over 15 amino acids. The DNA for the CDR3 is TGTGCCAGCAGTTATCCGGGGGGGGCCGAAGATACGCAGTATTTT. It codes for CASSYPGGAEDTQYF.

The chain joins TRBV11-3 to TRBJ2-1, with D unresolved. Germline V gene data show CDR1 as SGHNT and CDR2 as YENEEA. The CDR3 runs 14 residues. Deletions cut 1 base from V and 2 bases from J, with 6 bases between. The CDR3 region has the DNA TGTGCCAGCAGCTTAGGGGTTCCCTACAATGAGCAGTTCTTC. Its protein product is CASSLGVPYNEQFF.

This sequence joins TRBV11-2 and TRBJ2-2; TRBD2 aligns across 8 bases. The CDR3 totals 15 residues. In germline, CDR1 is SGHAT, CDR2 FQNNGV. V trimming: 3 bases; J trimming: 2 bases; junction bases outside the gene matches: 2. CDR3: CASSFTSGNTGELFF. In DNA form, the CDR3 reads TGTGCCAGCAGCTTTACTAGCGGTAACACCGGGGAGCTGTTTTTT.

The chain couples TRBV29-1 to TRBJ2-7, with D possibly being TRBD1 or TRBD2 (5 bases each). Germline CDR1 and CDR2: SQVTM and ANQGSEA. The CDR3 contains 13 residues. Trimming pared 6 bases from V and 0 bases from J, leaving 12 bases between. This CDR3 is CSVPGPSSYEQYF. DNA for the CDR3: TGCAGCGTCCCGGGACCCAGCTCCTACGAGCAGTACTTC.

This sequence joins TRBV4-1 and TRBJ1-4, with 7 positions matching TRBD1. Germline V gene sequence: CDR1 MGHRA, CDR2 YSYEKL. J was trimmed by 8 bases and V by 3 bases; bases with no gene match: 3. CDR3 size: 13 residues. CDR3 sequence reads: CASSHRGREKLFF. The CDR3 DNA follows: TGCGCCAGCAGCCACAGGGGGAGAGAAAAACTGTTTTTT.

The chain links TRBV5-1 to TRBJ2-2, with D perhaps assigned TRBD1 or TRBD2 (5 bases each). The CDR3 runs to 18 residues. Trimming left V 3 bases short and J 0 bases short, with 18 bases between. Germline values: CDR1 SGHRS, CDR2 YFSETQ. CDR3: CASSSPPGQVTNTGELFF. CDR3 bases: TGCGCCAGCAGCTCCCCCCCGGGGCAGGTTACGAACACCGGGGAGCTGTTTTTT.

V is TRBV4-3 and J is TRBJ2-1; maybe TRBD2 (6 bases). Per the germline V gene, CDR1 is LGHNA and CDR2 is YSLEER. V was clipped by 4 bases and J by 7 bases, with 14 bases between them. This CDR3 is 14 amino acids long. The CDR3, as DNA: TGCGCCAGCAGCCGAGGGAGTGGGGGGAATGAGCAGTTCTTC. Translation: CASSRGSGGNEQFF.

The chain joins TRBV28 to TRBJ1-3, with D hard to call. Germline V lookup: CDR1 MDHEN, CDR2 SYDVKM. Trimming removed 3 bases at V and 3 bases at J, with 9 bases between. The CDR3 sequence is 14 residues long. The CDR3 region is CASSFSTIGNTIYF. CDR3 DNA: TGTGCCAGCAGTTTCAGTACGATTGGAAACACCATATATTTT.

This clone is a singleton in its sample. V usage is TRBV13 and J usage is TRBJ2-7; D is uncertain. Trimming removed 2 bases from V and 4 bases from J, with 12 bases in between. Germline V lookup: CDR1 PRHDT, CDR2 FYEKMQ (reference sequence). The CDR3 is 14 residues long. The chain's CDR3 is CASSLQTLGYEQYF. The CDR3 nucleotides are TGTGCCAGCAGCTTACAGACTTTAGGTTACGAGCAGTACTTC.

The V call is TRBV4-1, the J call TRBJ1-1; D remains ambiguous. The CDR3 length is 12 residues. V was trimmed by 0 bases and J by 3 bases, leaving 2 bases between them. Germline lookup yields CDR1 MGHRA and CDR2 YSYEKL. The CDR3 nucleotides read TGCGCCAGCAGCCAAGAGGACACTGAAGCTTTCTTT. It specifies CASSQEDTEAFF.

The V gene is TRBV28, the J gene TRBJ1-1; D possibly corresponds to TRBD1 (5 bases). V lost 6 bases and J lost 7, with 15 bases in between. Germline V gives CDR1 MDHEN, CDR2 SYDVKM. CDR3 length: 13 residues. The DNA of the CDR3 is TGTGCCAGCAGATACGGACGGGACCTTGAAGCTTTCTTT. Amino acid sequence: CASRYGRDLEAFF.